Listed below are T cell receptor beta chains from one sample, sequenced in a study of brain T cells in children with intractable seizures. Profiled with immunoSEQ multiplex PCR; TCRdb holds only in-frame clones, not every one. Of 110,000 or so clones listed, 90% to 95% are singletons. The input for sequencing was peripheral blood, taken at surgery. The origin of the receptors is a boy under two years old with hemimegalencephaly and intractable seizures. Both conserved end residues are trimmed from each CDR3. Some rows mark clone size as missing; the rest say once, few, many or name a class of expanded clone.

NA | TRBV5-1 | ASSFTRTSGPNEQF
NA | TRBV7-9 | ASSLAGNRGIHEQY
NA | TRBV7-9 | ASSFDYEQY
once | TRBV3-1/TRBV3-2 | ASRLAGGYPYEQY
NA | TRBV2 | ASTSLNYGYT
NA | TRBV11-3 | ASSSDSKETQY
NA | TRBV28 | ASSLDRGYGYT
NA | TRBV7-7 | ASSLASAGVGGELF
once | TRBV9 | ASSVDQGWEQY
NA | TRBV6-1 | ASSSSTGEKLF
NA | TRBV12-3/TRBV12-4 | ASSLAPLSEQF